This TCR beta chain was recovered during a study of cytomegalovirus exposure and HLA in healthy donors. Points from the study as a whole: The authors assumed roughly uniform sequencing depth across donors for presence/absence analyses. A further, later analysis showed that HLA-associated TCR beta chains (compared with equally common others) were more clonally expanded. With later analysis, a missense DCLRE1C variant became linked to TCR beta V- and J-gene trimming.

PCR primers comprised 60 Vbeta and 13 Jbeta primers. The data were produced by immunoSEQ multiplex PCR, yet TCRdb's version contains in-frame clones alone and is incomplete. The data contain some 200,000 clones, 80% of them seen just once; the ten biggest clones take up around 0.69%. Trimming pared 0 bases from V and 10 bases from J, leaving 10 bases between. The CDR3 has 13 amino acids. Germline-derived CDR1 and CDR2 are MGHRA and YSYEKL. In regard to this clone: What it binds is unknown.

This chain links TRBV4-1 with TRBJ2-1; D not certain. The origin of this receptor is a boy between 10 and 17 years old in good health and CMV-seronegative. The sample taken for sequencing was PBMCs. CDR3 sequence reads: CASSQEMGPEQFF. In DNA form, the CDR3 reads TGCGCCAGCAGCCAAGAGATGGGCCCGGAGCAGTTCTTC.